This is a list of T cell receptor beta chains from one sample in a study of T cells in Graves' hyperthyroidism and ophthalmopathy. MiXCR, run by TCRdb on the multiplex PCR reads, gives a single entry per CDR3 protein. The table lists 490,000 or so distinct CDR3 sequences, 20% of them singletons. The source material was blood. The receptors come from a middle-aged man with Graves' ophthalmopathy. Both conserved end residues are part of each CDR3. The D gene is left open where the match is weak. Expanded clones are given a class, and other clones once, few, many or no size at all.

D gene	V gene	J gene	clone size	CDR3 DNA	CDR3 protein
NA	TRBV11-2	TRBJ1-1	many	TGTGCCAGCAGCTTAGGGGCAGGGGCGGTGAGAGCTTTCTTT	CASSLGAGAVRAFF
NA	TRBV4-2	TRBJ2-3	NA	TGTGCCAGCAGCCCCACCCAACAAGATACGCAGTATTTT	CASSPTQQDTQYF
TRBD2	TRBV10-1	TRBJ2-7	once	TGCGCCAGCGGCAATAGCGGGAGCGGATACGAGCAGTACTTC	CASGNSGSGYEQYF
TRBD1	TRBV13	TRBJ2-7	few	TGTGCCAGCAGCTCCGGGACAGCCACATCCGCCTACGAGCAGTACTTC	CASSSGTATSAYEQYF
NA	TRBV18	TRBJ2-5	many	TGTGCCAGCTCACCGGGACACCAAGAGACCCAGTACTTC	CASSPGHQETQYF
NA	TRBV18	TRBJ2-2	NA	TGTGCCAGCTCACCAGGGCCCAACACCGGGGAGCTGTTTTTT	CASSPGPNTGELFF
NA	TRBV20-1	TRBJ2-7	NA	TGCAGTGCTACTCAACAGGGTTACGAGCAGTACTTC	CSATQQGYEQYF
NA	TRBV12-3/TRBV12-4	TRBJ2-5	many	TGTGCCAGCAGTCCGGAGGTTGAGACCCAGTACTTC	CASSPEVETQYF
NA	TRBV6-1	TRBJ2-5	many	TGTGCCAGCAGTACCGGACCAATCCAAGAGACCCAGTACTTC	CASSTGPIQETQYF
TRBD2	TRBV10-2	TRBJ2-7	few	TGCGCCAGTAGCTCACTAGCGCTGTCCTACGAGCAGTACTTC	CASSSLALSYEQYF
NA	TRBV30	TRBJ1-2	NA	TGTGCCTGGAGTCGGGACCTCGGTTACGACTATGGCTACACCTTC	CAWSRDLGYDYGYTF
TRBD1	TRBV6-1	TRBJ1-2	NA	TGTGCCAGCGCCCCCGGGACAGGGGGCTCCTATGGCTACACCTTC	CASAPGTGGSYGYTF
TRBD2	TRBV11-3	TRBJ2-2	NA	TGTGCCAGCAGCCCGGGACTAGCGGGAGTTGGCGGGGAGCTGTTTTTT	CASSPGLAGVGGELFF
NA	TRBV2	TRBJ2-1	NA	TGTGCCAGCAGTGTTGCAGGTTACAATGAGCAGTTCTTC	CASSVAGYNEQFF
TRBD2	TRBV2	TRBJ2-5	many	TGTGCCAGCAGGAAAACTAGCGGGGGGGAAGAGACCCAGTACTTC	CASRKTSGGEETQYF
TRBD1	TRBV7-9	TRBJ1-1	few	TGTGCCAGCAGTTCTACAGGGGGGGACACTGAAGCTTTCTTT	CASSSTGGDTEAFF
NA	TRBV20-1	TRBJ1-1	few	TGCAGTGCTAGTGACGGAATTAAGGGGAGCACTGAAGCTTTCTTT	CSASDGIKGSTEAFF